These 6 T cell receptor beta chains came from one sample sequenced in a study of T cells in Graves' hyperthyroidism and ophthalmopathy. Amplified TCR beta CDR3 regions came from RNA transcripts. The HTBI set primed first-round TCR CDR3 RT-PCR. TCRdb analysed the multiplex PCR reads with MiXCR anew, one entry per CDR3 protein. Here the sample spans hundreds of thousands of distinct CDR3 sequences, about 16% being singletons. Material: blood. These receptors originate from a woman between 40 and 50 years old with Graves' ophthalmopathy.

This clonotype was seen many times. The V and J genes are TRBV9 and TRBJ1-5; D remains ambiguous. This CDR3 is 15 amino acids long. CDR1 is SGDLS, CDR2 YYNGEE, per germline. V was pared by 4 bases and J by 4 bases, with 15 bases between. The CDR3 coding sequence is TGTGCCAGCAGCAAGGATGGAGGAGCTAATCAGCCCCAGCATTTT. Protein: CASSKDGGANQPQHF.

This clonotype was seen ten or more times. The chain is built from TRBV7-2 and TRBJ1-2; 7 positions match TRBD1. The trim removed 6 bases at V and 0 bases at J, leaving 10 bases unmatched. Germline assignment: CDR1 SGHTA and CDR2 FQGNSA. CDR3 length: 16 amino acids. The DNA of the CDR3 is TGTGCCAGCAGGGGGGGACAGCCATCCGCTAACTATGGCTACACCTTC. This codes for CASRGGQPSANYGYTF. Full variable domain (remainder filled in from reference TRBV7-2 and TRBJ1-2): GAGVSQSPSNKVTEKGKDVELRCDPISGHTALYWYRQSLGQGLEFLIYFQGNSAPDKSGLPSDRFSAERTGGSVSTLTIQRTQQEDSAVYLCASRGGQPSANYGYTFGSGTRLTVV.

This clonotype was counted a few times. One base away lies a much larger clone, so this may be a sequencing read error. J is TRBJ2-1 and V is TRBV6-2 or TRBV6-3, with a weak D call TRBD2 (6 bases). The ends were cut back, 7 bases at V and 0 bases at J, with 7 bases in the middle. Per germline, CDR1 MNHEY and CDR2 SVGEGT. There are 13 residues in the CDR3. Here the CDR3 reads CASIGSSYNEQFF. As DNA, the CDR3 is TGTGCCAGCATCGGGAGCTCCTACAATGAGCAGTTCTTC.

This clonotype was observed at least ten times. CDR3: CASSPGGNTQYF. The CDR3 DNA sequence: TGTGCCAGCAGCCCGGGGGGGAACACGCAGTATTTT. This chain joins TRBV11-2 and TRBJ2-3; 8 bases are a match to TRBD2. The CDR3 runs to 12 residues. After removal of 5 bases from V and 9 bases from J, the junction contained 4 bases not matched to a gene. Germline V gives CDR1 SGHAT, CDR2 FQNNGV. Combining the CDR3 with reference TRBV11-2 and TRBJ2-3 gives the whole variable domain EAGVAQSPRYKIIEKRQSVAFWCNPISGHATLYWYQQILGQGPKLLIQFQNNGVVDDSQLPKDRFSAERLKGVDSTLKIQPAKLEDSAVYLCASSPGGNTQYFGPGTRLTVL.

This clonotype was detected many times. The chain is built from TRBV7-2 and TRBJ1-4, with 8 bases that match TRBD1. Losses at the gene ends were 5 bases for V and 5 bases for J; bases not matched to a gene: 7. This CDR3 spans 15 amino acids. Germline V lookup: CDR1 SGHTA, CDR2 FQGNSA. The CDR3 loop is CASSRNRGFNEKLFF. The CDR3 bases are TGTGCCAGCAGCCGAAACAGGGGGTTCAATGAAAAACTGTTTTTT.

This clonotype showed up many times. V and J are TRBV20-1 and TRBJ2-1; 9 nucleotides align to TRBD1. V dropped 3 bases and J dropped 6; count of bases not matched to a gene: 6. Germline CDR1 DFQATT, CDR2 SNEGSKA (reference sequence). This CDR3 contains 14 residues. In nucleotides, the CDR3 is TGCAGTGCTAGCGACAGGGGGTCGGGCAATGAGCAGTTCTTC. It specifies CSASDRGSGNEQFF.